This T cell receptor (beta chain) was observed in a study of Ad26.COV2.S vaccination and SARS-CoV-2 variants. General observations from the study: There was reportedly substantial breadth in spike-specific CD8+ and CD4+ T cell responses after vaccination.

Notes on this clone: Its antigen is not identified.

There are 13 residues in the CDR3. CDR1 is SNHLY and CDR2 is FYNNEI in the germline V gene. The ends were cut back, 2 bases at V and 3 bases at J, with 7 bases in the middle. Noted treatment: around 19 received Ad26.COV2.S at low or high dose, single or two shots; about 5 received placebo; per-sample allocation not given. Repertoires come from day 63 after the first vaccine or placebo injection. An adult of 18-55 years in Boston served as donor. The protocol was immunoSEQ multiplex PCR, while the TCRdb copy is restricted to in-frame clones and leaves out a portion. Among about 350,000 clones listed, roughly 84% were seen once.

The chain recombines TRBV2 with TRBJ1-2; D remains ambiguous. The source material was peripheral blood, sampled in a trial of Ad26.COV2.S vaccine versus placebo. This receptor was taken from a person aged 18-65 years who received the Ad26.COV2.S COVID-19 vaccine or a placebo. As DNA, the CDR3 is TGTGCCAGCAGTGAAATAGGCCACTATGGCTACACCTTC. Translation gives CASSEIGHYGYTF.